This T cell receptor (beta chain) was sequenced during a study of blood T cell repertoires in COVID-19. Recruits, aged about 18 to 95 years, lived in 24 US areas. Cohorts were determined from participant-reported clinical history. Source study methods: Reference gene primer amplification gave estimated nucleated cell counts. Measured with immunoSEQ multiplex PCR; TCRdb has only the in-frame clones, and not every one. That table furnishes V, J and clone size, whereas the DNA furnished D and trimming. In the table there are roughly 250,000 clones, around 90% of which are singletons. This CDR3 is 14 amino acids long. Germline CDR1 and CDR2: SGHDT and YYEEEE. The trim removed 5 bases at V and 8 bases at J, leaving 9 bases unmatched.

The material sequenced was PBMCs or T cells enriched from blood (not recorded which). The receptor's source is a young woman who had recovered from COVID-19. The rearrangement links TRBV5-6 to TRBJ2-1; TRBD2 matches at 8 bases. DNA of the CDR3: TGTGCCAGCAGACAAAGCGGGAGTGTGGATGAGCAGTTCTTC. Residues: CASRQSGSVDEQFF.